These 20 T cell receptor beta chains came from one sample sequenced in a study of OX40 agonist ivuxolimab in advanced cancers. Sequencing used immunoSEQ multiplex PCR; TCRdb keeps in-frame clones, though not all of them. The profile covers fewer than 65,000 clones, with 75% to 85% appearing a single time and about a tenth taken by the ten largest. The material sequenced was CD4+ or CD8+ T cells sorted from blood, taken in a trial of the OX40 agonist ivuxolimab. The receptors were gathered from an adult with an advanced solid tumor such as melanoma, head and neck, liver or kidney cancer.

This clone has more than one count but fewer than ten. V and J are TRBV10-3 and TRBJ1-2, with 7 bases aligning to TRBD1. This CDR3 has 15 residues. V shed 3 bases and J 7 bases; nucleotides not matched to a gene: 11. The germline CDR1 and CDR2 sequences are ENHRY and SYGVKD. The CDR3 loop reads CAISEPGQPTLGYTF. The CDR3 nucleotides are TGTGCCATCAGTGAACCGGGACAGCCTACTCTTGGCTACACCTTC.

The V and J genes are TRBV6-5 and TRBJ1-1; D not resolved. The CDR3 is 13 amino acids. From germline, CDR1 is MNHEY and CDR2 SVGAGI. V lost 2 bases and J 4 bases, leaving 8 bases between the germline ends. In DNA form, the CDR3 reads TGTGCCAGCAGTTACAGGGTAGGCACTGAAGCTTTCTTT. Its protein product is CASSYRVGTEAFF.

This clone appeared a few times. V is TRBV4-1 and J is TRBJ1-5, with a weak D call TRBD1 (5 bases). V shed 4 bases and J shed 6 bases, with 10 bases lying between them. Germline assignment: CDR1 MGHRA and CDR2 YSYEKL. The CDR3 has 13 residues. This CDR3 reads CASSRWGGQPQHF. CDR3 coding DNA: TGCGCCAGCAGCCGGTGGGGGGGTCAGCCCCAGCATTTT.

V gene TRBV27 combines with J gene TRBJ2-1, with D unresolved. The CDR3 loop spans 12 amino acids. The V gene lost 2 bases and the J gene lost 7 bases, with 6 bases spanning the gap. Germline CDR1 is MNHEY and CDR2 is SMNVEV (reference sequence). The CDR3 protein is CASSLGGNEQFF. The CDR3 coding sequence is TGTGCCAGCAGTTTAGGTGGGAATGAGCAGTTCTTC.

J is TRBJ2-5 and V is TRBV7-9; D is unclear. Germline V gene lookup returns CDR1 SEHNR and CDR2 FQNEAQ (reference sequence). Trimming took off 5 bases at V and 5 bases at J, with 9 bases between the two ends. The CDR3 extends over 12 amino acids. CDR3 sequence (DNA): TGTGCCAGCAGCCGCGAACCGGAGACCCAGTACTTC. Its protein is CASSREPETQYF.

The chain joins TRBV2 to TRBJ1-1, with 9 positions matching TRBD1. J was trimmed by 5 bases and V by 7 bases; bases with no gene match: 8. The CDR3 is made up of 14 amino acids. Germline CDR1 reads SNHLY; CDR2 reads FYNNEI. The CDR3 reads CASKLTGGETEAFF. DNA for the CDR3: TGTGCCAGCAAACTAACAGGGGGCGAAACTGAAGCTTTCTTT.

The count of this clone is one. V and J are TRBV13 and TRBJ1-6, with D hard to call. The length of the CDR3 is 16 residues. CDR1 and CDR2 from the germline V gene are PRHDT and FYEKMQ (reference sequence). V was clipped by 2 bases and J by 9 bases, with 17 bases between them. DNA for the CDR3: TGTGCCAGCAGCTTACGGCAGGCCTCACCCCGTTCACCCCTCCACTTT. Translating gives CASSLRQASPRSPLHF.

This chain connects TRBV18 to TRBJ2-7, with 7 bases lining up with TRBD1. This CDR3 has 13 residues. V trimming: 11 bases; J trimming: 2 bases; junction bases outside the gene matches: 9. CDR1 and CDR2 from the germline V gene are KGHSH and LQKENI. This CDR3 reads CASQEGATYEQYF. In DNA form, the CDR3 reads TGTGCCTCACAAGAGGGGGCCACCTACGAGCAGTACTTC.

The genes are TRBV25-1 and TRBJ1-2; 8 bases fit TRBD1. CDR1 is MGHDK, CDR2 SYGVNS, per germline. This CDR3 region has 14 residues. Trimming took 5 bases from V and 4 from J; bases not matched to a gene: 6. The CDR3, as DNA: TGTGCCAGCAGTCGAAAAACAGGGGGCTATGGCTACACCTTC. Its protein product is CASSRKTGGYGYTF.

The rearrangement uses TRBV30 and TRBJ2-1; a weak D match, TRBD1 (6 bases). This CDR3 comprises 13 residues. Trimming left V 7 bases short and J 0 bases short, with 10 bases between. Germline V gene sequence: CDR1 GTSNPN, CDR2 SVGIG (reference sequence). DNA of the CDR3: TGTGCCTTGGGACACGGCTCCTACAATGAGCAGTTCTTC. The encoded protein is CALGHGSYNEQFF.

V usage is TRBV5-8 and J usage is TRBJ2-7, with D unclear. The V gene's germline CDR1 is SGHTS and CDR2 YDEGEE. The V gene lost 1 base and the J gene lost 1 base, with 6 bases spanning the gap. CDR3 length: 13 amino acids. The CDR3 spells CASSLKPSYEQYF. The CDR3 DNA reads TGTGCCAGCAGCTTGAAACCTTCCTACGAGCAGTACTTC.

This chain links TRBV11-2 with TRBJ2-1, with TRBD2 matching 10 bases. After removal of 3 bases from V and 6 bases from J, the junction contained 11 bases not matched to a gene. Germline CDR1 reads SGHAT; CDR2 reads FQNNGV. The length of the CDR3 is 17 residues. The CDR3 region has the DNA TGTGCCAGCAGCTTGTTTCCTAGCGGGAGCGAGTTCAATGAGCAGTTCTTC. It encodes CASSLFPSGSEFNEQFF.

This clone has more than one count but fewer than ten. The chain is built from TRBV7-2 and TRBJ2-2, with D maybe TRBD2 (6 bases). Trimming shortened V by 8 bases and J by 5 bases, and 15 bases separated the two germline ends. CDR3 length: 14 amino acids. Germline lookup yields CDR1 SGHTA and CDR2 FQGNSA. The CDR3 bases are TGTGCCAGCTCCTGGGAGGAGCAGACCGGGGAGCTGTTTTTT. Protein: CASSWEEQTGELFF.

V and J are TRBV7-9 and TRBJ2-7; perhaps D is TRBD1 or TRBD2 (5 bases each). This CDR3 has 16 residues. Between the trimmed V and J ends, which lost 2 bases and 6 bases, there was a span of 20 bases. Germline V gene sequence: CDR1 SEHNR, CDR2 FQNEAQ (reference sequence). The CDR3 sequence is CASSLFTRGFPTEQYF. CDR3 bases: TGTGCCAGCAGCTTATTTACCCGGGGCTTCCCTACCGAGCAGTACTTC.

The rearrangement links TRBV20-1 to TRBJ1-2; D not certain. The V gene's germline CDR1 is DFQATT and CDR2 SNEGSKA (reference sequence). The CDR3 has 11 residues. V shed 0 bases and J shed 12 bases, with 11 bases lying between them. The DNA for the CDR3 is TGCAGTGCTAGAGATCCCCCGGAGGACACCTTC. Amino acid sequence: CSARDPPEDTF.

The rearrangement uses TRBV30 and TRBJ1-3; D perhaps matches TRBD1 (6 bases). Trimming shortened V by 3 bases and J by 3 bases, and 15 bases separated the two germline ends. The CDR3 loop spans 15 amino acids. CDR1 GTSNPN and CDR2 SVGIG come from the germline V gene (reference sequence). The CDR3 is CAWRLRSTGGNTIYF. DNA of the CDR3: TGTGCCTGGAGACTCCGCTCGACAGGTGGAAACACCATATATTTT.

This chain links TRBV7-5 with TRBJ2-2; TRBD1 is taken as the D call from the table, unchecked against the DNA. TRBV7-5 corresponds to a pseudogene. The CDR3 runs 18 residues. The CDR3 region has the DNA TGTGCCAGAAGCTTAGTCCTAGGGGGCGGTGTGTTCACCGGGGAGCTGTTTTTT. Translation: CARSLVLGGGVFTGELFF.

J is TRBJ1-2 and V is TRBV10-3; D is undetermined. Germline values: CDR1 ENHRY, CDR2 SYGVKD. The CDR3 is made up of 13 amino acids. Trimming left V 3 bases short and J 4 bases short, with 9 bases between. The CDR3 here is CAISEEARYGYTF. CDR3 in DNA: TGTGCCATCAGTGAAGAGGCTCGCTATGGCTACACCTTC.

J is TRBJ2-5 and V is TRBV12-5; 8 nucleotides line up with TRBD1. CDR1 is LGHNT and CDR2 is FRNRAP in the germline V gene. V lost 5 bases and J lost 5; bases outside the gene matches: 10. CDR3 length: 15 amino acids. The CDR3 here is CASGSRRTGWETQYF. For the CDR3, the DNA is TGTGCTAGTGGTAGCAGGAGGACAGGGTGGGAGACCCAGTACTTC.

V is TRBV10-3 and J is TRBJ2-2, with D unresolved. Germline V lookup: CDR1 ENHRY, CDR2 SYGVKD. V was trimmed by 6 bases and J by 5 bases, leaving 19 bases between them. The CDR3 is made up of 16 amino acids. The CDR3, as DNA: TGTGCCATCAGGGAATCGCCGCTAACAGCGACCGGGGAGCTGTTTTTT. This encodes CAIRESPLTATGELFF.